This TCR beta chain was captured by sequencing in a study of metastatic and nonmetastatic thyroid tumors. Study details: Across peripheral blood and tumor or nodule tissue samples taken from malignant and benign thyroid patients, the repertoires were compared with one another. Findings and limits, study-wide: Compared with benign nodules, malignant thyroid tumors were reported to have significantly higher TCR beta diversity in both blood and tumor.

With respect to this clone: As yet, its antigen is unknown.

Patients were all untreated before their thyroid surgery. J was trimmed by 6 bases and V by 5 bases; bases with no gene match: 6. This CDR3 has 13 amino acids. Germline loops: CDR1 SGHVS, CDR2 FNYEAQ. In the authors' workflow: Clinicopathological groups differed in CDR3, with these differences serving to build a distant-metastasis classifier for papillary thyroid cancer. MiXCR was used by TCRdb to re-call the PCR reads. TCRdb's processing, not the study's, gives the V and J calls here. The sample shows approximately 15,000 clones, roughly a fifth of them seen only once. The sequence came from a female donor with papillary thyroid cancer or a benign thyroid nodule (not recorded which). Some clones in this sample may be carry-over from other donors' samples. The sequencing sample was made of adjacent normal tissue. The chain couples TRBV7-6 to TRBJ1-1, with 7 bases lining up with TRBD1. The chain's CDR3 is CASSIDRESEAFF. CDR3 DNA sequence: TGTGCCAGCAGCATAGACAGGGAATCTGAAGCTTTCTTT.